A single sample gave rise to the 18 T cell receptor beta chains below, sequenced in a study of T-cell reconstitution after alpha-beta-depleted transplantation in children. For TCRbeta, the library was prepared with unique molecular identifiers. One entry per CDR3 protein results from TCRdb running MiXCR on the PCR reads. Of hundreds of thousands of distinct CDR3 sequences listed, under 15% were seen once; the top ten hold 0.75% to 0.85%. The sample in question was PBMCs, obtained before TCRalphabeta/CD19-depleted stem cell transplant. Receptors originate from a girl aged 2-10 years with congenital amegakaryocytic thrombocytopenia, due to receive a stem cell transplant.

This clonotype showed up just a few times. The rearrangement uses TRBV5-1 and TRBJ2-5; possible D gene TRBD1, 5 bases. In germline, CDR1 is SGHRS, CDR2 YFSETQ. This CDR3 has 16 amino acids. The ends were cut back, 0 bases at V and 4 bases at J, with 16 bases in the middle. Written as DNA, the CDR3 is TGCGCCAGCAGCTTGGAGGTTCGACAGTCGGGAGAGACCCAGTACTTC. This codes for CASSLEVRQSGETQYF.

In this sample, this clonotype turned up a few times. The J gene is TRBJ2-2, the V gene TRBV6-8; TRBD2 matches 9 bases. The CDR3 sequence is 16 residues long. The germline gives CDR1 MNHGY, CDR2 SAAAGT. With 8 bases clipped from V and 6 bases from J, the junction kept 13 bases outside the gene matches. Written as DNA, the CDR3 is TGTGCCAGCGCCGTAGGGCTAGCGGGATTGGCCGGGGAGCTGTTTTTT. Protein product: CASAVGLAGLAGELFF.

The chain links TRBV7-3 to TRBJ2-1, with TRBD2 identical over 10 bases. The CDR3 runs 17 residues. The germline V gene has CDR1 SGHTA and CDR2 FQGTGA. The V gene end was trimmed by 5 bases and the J gene end by 7 bases; junction bases not matched to a gene: 14. The CDR3 region has the DNA TGTGCCAGCAGCAGATCCGACTTACGACTAGCGGGTAATGAGCAGTTCTTC. This gives the protein CASSRSDLRLAGNEQFF.

The gene calls are TRBV2 and TRBJ2-3, with 9 bases fitting TRBD1. J gave up 9 bases and V 6 bases, and 10 bases lay outside the gene matches. Germline V gene sequence: CDR1 SNHLY, CDR2 FYNNEI. This CDR3 has 14 amino acids. CDR3 sequence: CASRAGTGKRTQYF. CDR3 nucleotide sequence: TGTGCCAGCAGGGCCGGGACAGGGAAAAGGACGCAGTATTTT.

The gene calls are TRBV6-5 and TRBJ2-3, with 9 bases identical to TRBD2. The CDR3 is 16 amino acids. Germline CDR1 is MNHEY and CDR2 is SVGAGI. The J segment lost 0 bases and the V segment lost 2 bases, leaving 3 bases of the junction unmatched. The CDR3 bases are TGTGCCAGCAGTTACGCCACTAGCGGGAGCACAGATACGCAGTATTTT. It yields the protein CASSYATSGSTDTQYF.

This clonotype was picked up a small number of times. The J gene is TRBJ2-2, the V gene TRBV30; D unclear. Trimming left V 2 bases short and J 7 bases short, with 8 bases between. The germline V gene encodes CDR1 GTSNPN and CDR2 SVGIG (reference sequence). The CDR3 has 12 residues. The CDR3 loop reads CAWSPVSGELFF. CDR3 bases: TGTGCCTGGAGTCCGGTGAGCGGGGAGCTGTTTTTT.

This clonotype was detected ten times or more. The chain links TRBV29-1 to TRBJ1-2; 7 bases agree with TRBD1. The V gene end was trimmed by 6 bases and the J gene end by 0 bases; junction bases not matched to a gene: 4. The CDR3 totals 13 residues. Germline V gene data show CDR1 as SQVTM and CDR2 as ANQGSEA. The CDR3 here is CSVTGAPNYGYTF. In DNA, the CDR3 is TGCAGCGTAACAGGGGCACCTAACTATGGCTACACCTTC.

Regarding this clonotype: A much larger clone lies a single base off, so this may be a read error. The chain joins TRBV7-6 to TRBJ1-4; D gene ambiguous. The germline CDR1 and CDR2 sequences are SGHVS and FNYEAQ. The CDR3 loop spans 14 amino acids. In nucleotides, the CDR3 is TGTGCCAGCAGCTCCCGGCCAGCGGATGAAAAACTGCTTTTT. Translating gives CASSSRPADEKLLF. The full variable domain, in which reference TRBV7-6 and TRBJ1-4 provide the parts outside the CDR3, is GAGVSQSPRYKVTKRGQDVALRCDPISGHVSLYWYRQALGQGPEFLTYFNYEAQQDKSGLPNDRFSAERPEGSISTLTIQRTEQRDSAMYRCASSSRPADEKLLFGSGTQLSVL.

In this sample, this clonotype turned up many times. The chain combines TRBV7-9 with TRBJ1-5; D not resolved. V lost 1 base and J lost 2, with 15 bases in between. The germline V gene has CDR1 SEHNR and CDR2 FQNEAQ (reference sequence). The CDR3 is 17 residues long. In nucleotides, the CDR3 is TGTGCCAGCAGCTTAGTAATCGACGTAGTTGGCAATCAGCCCCAGCATTTT. Encoded protein: CASSLVIDVVGNQPQHF.

This clonotype came up many times. This sequence joins TRBV20-1 and TRBJ1-2; D is uncertain. Germline V gives CDR1 DFQATT, CDR2 SNEGSKA (reference sequence). V shed 0 bases and J shed 4 bases, with 12 bases lying between them. The CDR3 consists of 14 residues. The CDR3 region has the DNA TGCAGTGCTAGAGAGACCGGGAGATCCTATGGCTACACCTTC. Encoded protein: CSARETGRSYGYTF.

This clonotype was picked up many times. The chain couples TRBV28 to TRBJ2-1; 10 nucleotides align to TRBD2. Per the germline V gene, CDR1 is MDHEN and CDR2 is SYDVKM. With V trimmed by 3 bases and J by 9 bases, 5 bases remained unmatched. This CDR3 has 14 residues. CDR3 region: CASSLASGRGEQFF. CDR3 nucleotide sequence: TGTGCCAGCAGTTTGGCTAGCGGGAGAGGTGAGCAGTTCTTC.

The chain combines TRBV12-3 or TRBV12-4 with TRBJ2-7, with D tentatively TRBD1 or TRBD2 (5 bases each). V was cut by 3 bases and J by 2 bases, with 17 bases left in between. This CDR3 is built from 16 residues. The CDR3 region has the DNA TGTGCCAGCAGTTTGGGGACGGCTTTAATCCCCTACGAGCAGTACTTC. This encodes CASSLGTALIPYEQYF.

This clonotype was observed many times. J is TRBJ2-7 and V is TRBV20-1, with D tentatively TRBD1 or TRBD2 (6 bases each). Germline CDR1 DFQATT, CDR2 SNEGSKA (reference sequence). The CDR3 has 15 residues. V was cut by 3 bases and J by 6 bases, with 21 bases left in between. CDR3 in amino acids: CSASYFRGASGEQYF. The CDR3 nucleotides are TGCAGTGCTAGTTATTTTAGGGGGGCATCCGGCGAGCAGTACTTC.

V and J are TRBV20-1 and TRBJ1-4, with D possibly matching TRBD1 (6 bases). The germline CDR1 and CDR2 sequences are DFQATT and SNEGSKA (reference sequence). CDR3 length: 13 amino acids. V was trimmed by 4 bases and J by 6 bases, leaving 12 bases between them. DNA of the CDR3: TGCAGTGCTACCGCGGGGGGCCATGAAAAACTGTTTTTT. It specifies CSATAGGHEKLFF.

This clonotype has at least ten counts. V gene TRBV21-1 combines with J gene TRBJ1-1; TRBD1 is taken as the D call from the table, unchecked against the DNA. TRBV21-1 is assigned pseudogene status. This CDR3 contains 16 residues. The CDR3 sequence: CASSKAHGGRGTEAFF. Written as DNA, the CDR3 is TGTGCCAGCAGCAAAGCGCATGGGGGGAGAGGTACTGAAGCTTTCTTT.

The chain carries TRBV7-2 and TRBJ2-3; tentatively, D is TRBD1 (6 bases). V was trimmed by 4 bases and J by 4 bases, leaving 21 bases between them. There are 17 residues in the CDR3. Germline V gene sequence: CDR1 SGHTA, CDR2 FQGNSA. In DNA, the CDR3 is TGTGCCAGCAGCTCCCGACGTGGGCAGGGGCTATCAGATACGCAGTATTTT. Its translation: CASSSRRGQGLSDTQYF.

The sample holds a few counts of this clonotype. V is TRBV20-1 and J is TRBJ2-5; the D is unclear. Trimming pared 5 bases from V and 0 bases from J, leaving 16 bases between. Germline CDR1 DFQATT, CDR2 SNEGSKA (reference sequence). The CDR3 has 15 residues. CDR3 nucleotides: TGCAGTGCTTCGAACACCCCCACTGACCAAGAGACCCAGTACTTC. Its protein is CSASNTPTDQETQYF.

In its sample, this clonotype was seen a few times. V gene TRBV20-1 combines with J gene TRBJ2-1, with no clear D. Germline V gene data show CDR1 as DFQATT and CDR2 as SNEGSKA (reference sequence). CDR3 length: 15 residues. Deletions cut 5 bases from V and 1 base from J, with 15 bases between. CDR3 coding DNA: TGCAGTGCTTGTTTGACTCCCCGGTCCTACAATGAGCAGTTCTTC. Its translation is CSACLTPRSYNEQFF.